Given below is one T cell receptor (beta chain) in context. This sample is drawn from a study of T cell changes during pregnancy in multiple sclerosis. Here immunoSEQ multiplex PCR was the method, and the copy in TCRdb shows in-frame clones only, minus some. The sample yields 50,000 or so clones, roughly 91% seen once. The V gene lost 4 bases and the J gene lost 0 bases, with 14 bases spanning the gap. CDR3 length equals 16 residues. The germline CDR1 and CDR2 sequences are MGHRA and YSYEKL. The chain is built from TRBV4-1 and TRBJ2-3, with unresolved D. The TCR comes from a female donor with multiple sclerosis, enrolled in a pregnancy study. Sample: CD4+ T cells from peripheral blood mononuclear cells, taken in the second trimester of pregnancy. The CDR3 spells CASSPFSPFSTDTQYF. Written as DNA, the CDR3 is TGCGCCAGCAGCCCTTTCTCTCCTTTTAGCACAGATACGCAGTATTTT.